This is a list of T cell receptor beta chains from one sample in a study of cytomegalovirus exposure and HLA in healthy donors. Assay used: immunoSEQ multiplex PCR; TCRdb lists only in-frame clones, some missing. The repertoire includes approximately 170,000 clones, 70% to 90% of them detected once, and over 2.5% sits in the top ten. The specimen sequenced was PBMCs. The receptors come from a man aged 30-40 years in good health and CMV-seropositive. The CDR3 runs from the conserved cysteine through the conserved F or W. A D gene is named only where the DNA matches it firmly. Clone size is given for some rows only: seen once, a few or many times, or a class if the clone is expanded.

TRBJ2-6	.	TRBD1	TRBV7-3	CASRIQGAASGANVLTF	TGTGCCAGCAGAATACAGGGGGCAGCCTCTGGGGCCAACGTCCTGACTTTC
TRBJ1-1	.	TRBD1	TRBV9	CASSYRDRGRVDTEAFF	TGTGCCAGCAGCTACCGGGACAGGGGGCGCGTGGACACTGAAGCTTTCTTT
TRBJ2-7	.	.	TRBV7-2	CASSFHSSYEQYF	TGTGCCAGCAGCTTTCACAGCTCCTACGAGCAGTACTTC
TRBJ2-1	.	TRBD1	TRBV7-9	CASIPPGTGAAKEQFF	TGTGCCAGCATCCCTCCCGGGACAGGGGCCGCGAAAGAGCAGTTCTTC
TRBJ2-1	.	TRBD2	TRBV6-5	CASSFRRLASNEQFF	TGTGCCAGCAGTTTTAGACGACTAGCATCGAATGAGCAGTTCTTC
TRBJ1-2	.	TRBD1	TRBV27	CASRSRQGYFRSYTF	TGTGCCAGCAGATCCAGACAGGGCTACTTTAGAAGCTACACCTTC
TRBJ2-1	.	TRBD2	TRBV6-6	CAGKEREYNEQFF	TGTGCCGGTAAAGAGCGGGAGTACAATGAGCAGTTCTTC
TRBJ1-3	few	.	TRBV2	CASKNSPGNTIYF	TGTGCCAGCAAGAACAGTCCTGGAAACACCATATATTTT
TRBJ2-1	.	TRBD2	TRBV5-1	CASSLLAGGFYEQFF	TGCGCCAGCAGCTTACTAGCGGGAGGATTTTACGAGCAGTTCTTC
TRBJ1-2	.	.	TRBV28	CASSFYTATTGYTF	TGTGCCAGCAGTTTTTATACGGCCACTACTGGCTACACCTTC
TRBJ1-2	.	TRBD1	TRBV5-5	CASKGGTFYGYTF	TGTGCCAGCAAAGGGGGCACTTTCTATGGCTACACCTTC
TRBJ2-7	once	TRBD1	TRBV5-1	CASSLAGTGGSYEQYF	TGCGCCAGCAGCTTGGCCGGGACAGGGGGCTCCTACGAGCAGTACTTC
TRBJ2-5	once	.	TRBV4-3	CASSQDFRGWETQYF	TGCGCCAGCAGCCAAGATTTCCGGGGTTGGGAGACCCAGTACTTC
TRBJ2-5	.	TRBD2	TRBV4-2	CASSAIAGGGETQYF	TGTGCCAGCAGCGCCATAGCGGGAGGGGGGGAGACCCAGTACTTC
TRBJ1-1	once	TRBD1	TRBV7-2	CASSLLAGTGYEAFF	TGTGCCAGCAGCTTACTAGCCGGGACAGGTTATGAAGCTTTCTTT
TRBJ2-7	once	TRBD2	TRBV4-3	CASSQVAGGAFNYEQYF	TGCGCCAGCAGCCAGGTAGCGGGAGGGGCTTTTAACTACGAGCAGTACTTC
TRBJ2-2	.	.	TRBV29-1	CSVGRGANTGELFF	TGCAGCGTTGGGAGGGGAGCGAACACCGGGGAGCTGTTTTTT
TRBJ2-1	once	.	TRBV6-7	CASSRDPPGETEQFF	TGTGCCAGCAGTCGCGATCCTCCGGGAGAGACTGAGCAGTTCTTC
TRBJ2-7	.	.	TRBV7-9	CSSSLVTNYEQYF	TGTTCCAGCAGCTTAGTCACAAACTACGAGCAGTACTTC
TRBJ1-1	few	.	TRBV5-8	CASSPGPGDTEAFF	TGTGCCAGCAGCCCTGGACCAGGGGACACTGAAGCTTTCTTT
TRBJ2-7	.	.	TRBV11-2	CASSLAVALAYEQYF	TGTGCCAGCAGCTTAGCGGTAGCGCTTGCCTACGAGCAGTACTTC
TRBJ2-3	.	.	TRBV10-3	CAIGRESSSTDTQYF	TGTGCCATCGGGCGGGAATCCTCTAGCACAGATACGCAGTATTTT
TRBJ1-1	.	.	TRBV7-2	CASSLGHSKNTEAFF	TGTGCCAGCAGTTTGGGACACTCCAAGAACACTGAAGCTTTCTTT
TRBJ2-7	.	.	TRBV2	CASRANGGTYEQYF	TGTGCCAGCAGGGCTAACGGGGGAACCTACGAGCAGTACTTC
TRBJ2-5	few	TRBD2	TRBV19	CASSPRLAGTQETQYF	TGTGCCAGTAGTCCCAGACTAGCGGGGACCCAAGAGACCCAGTACTTC
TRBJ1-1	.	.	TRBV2	CASLRTGNEAFF	TGTGCCAGCCTCAGGACGGGAAATGAAGCTTTCTTT
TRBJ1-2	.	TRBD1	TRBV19	CASRMTGNYGYTF	TGTGCCAGTAGGATGACAGGGAACTATGGCTACACCTTC